The source of this TCR beta chain is a study of identical twins. TCRdb passed the 5' RACE reads through MiXCR, listing each CDR3 protein once. The sample lists 650,000 to 800,000 distinct CDR3 sequences; over 8.5% were seen once. This clonotype was recorded many times. The V gene lost 2 bases and the J gene lost 0 bases, with 17 bases spanning the gap. The germline V gene has CDR1 DFQATT and CDR2 SNEGSKA (reference sequence). This CDR3 comprises 17 residues. In addition, the sample was reused for a study of yellow fever vaccine responses in identical twins.

This receptor was identified in a young woman in good health. The specimen was PBMCs. The chain recombines TRBV20-1 with TRBJ2-4, with a tentative D call TRBD2 (5 bases). The CDR3 is CSARNSGRAEAKNIQYF. The DNA for the CDR3 is TGCAGTGCTAGAAATTCCGGAAGAGCGGAAGCCAAAAACATTCAGTACTTC.